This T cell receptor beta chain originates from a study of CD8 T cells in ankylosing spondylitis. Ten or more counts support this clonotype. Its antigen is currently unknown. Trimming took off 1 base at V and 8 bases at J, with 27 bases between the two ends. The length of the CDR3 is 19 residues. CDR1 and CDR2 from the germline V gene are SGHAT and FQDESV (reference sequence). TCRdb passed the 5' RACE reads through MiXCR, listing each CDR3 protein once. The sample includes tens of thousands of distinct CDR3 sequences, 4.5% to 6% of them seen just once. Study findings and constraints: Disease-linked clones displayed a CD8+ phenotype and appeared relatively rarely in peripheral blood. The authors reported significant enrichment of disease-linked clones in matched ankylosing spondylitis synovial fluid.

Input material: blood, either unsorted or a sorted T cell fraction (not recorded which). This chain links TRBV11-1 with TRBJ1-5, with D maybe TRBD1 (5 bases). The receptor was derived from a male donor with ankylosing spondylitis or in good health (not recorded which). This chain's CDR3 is CASSLVPSSGPGTKEPQHF. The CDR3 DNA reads TGTGCCAGCAGCTTAGTACCCTCCTCGGGGCCCGGAACCAAAGAGCCCCAGCATTTT.